These 6 T cell receptor beta chains share one sample of origin, sequenced in a study of OX40 agonist ivuxolimab in advanced cancers. The repertoire was sequenced with immunoSEQ multiplex PCR; TCRdb's copy has only in-frame clones and lacks some. The sample holds about 66,000 clones; 88% are singletons and the top ten take 0.67%. The specimen was CD4+ or CD8+ T cells sorted from blood, collected in a trial of the OX40 agonist ivuxolimab. These TCRs come from an adult with an advanced solid tumor such as melanoma, head and neck, liver or kidney cancer.

V and J are TRBV7-8 and TRBJ2-1; D possibly corresponds to TRBD2 (6 bases). Germline CDR1 is SGHVS and CDR2 is FQNEAQ. CDR3 length equals 13 residues. V shed 4 bases and J shed 7 bases, with 11 bases lying between them. CDR3 in DNA: TGTGCCAGCAGCTGGCCCGCGGGAAATGAGCAGTTCTTC. Residues: CASSWPAGNEQFF.

The chain is built from TRBV6-1 and TRBJ1-2; D is unclear. Trimming shortened V by 5 bases and J by 2 bases, and 3 bases separated the two germline ends. The CDR3 spans 11 residues. Germline-derived CDR1 and CDR2 are MNHNS and SASEGT. CDR3 coding DNA: TGTGCCAGCAGTTACAACTATGGCTACACCTTC. Translating it yields CASSYNYGYTF.

This chain joins TRBV28 and TRBJ2-3; 7 bases fit TRBD1. V was pared by 5 bases and J by 5 bases, with 13 bases of the junction left unmatched. CDR1 and CDR2 (germline): MDHEN, SYDVKM. This CDR3 region has 16 residues. The CDR3: CASSIPGQLKGDTQYF. The CDR3 DNA reads TGTGCCAGCAGTATCCCGGGACAGTTGAAGGGAGATACGCAGTATTTT.

This clone has just a few counts. The chain combines TRBV7-9 with TRBJ1-1; weak D call: TRBD1 (6 bases). The germline V gene encodes CDR1 SEHNR and CDR2 FQNEAQ (reference sequence). This CDR3 has 13 amino acids. V dropped 4 bases and J dropped 8 bases, with 14 bases sitting between them. The CDR3 reads CASSSYRVREAFF. DNA of the CDR3: TGTGCCAGCAGCTCTTACAGGGTGAGGGAAGCTTTCTTT.

This clone was recorded only once. One end of the junction fails to match germline, which may point to a read error. The chain recombines TRBV28 with TRBJ2-7; TRBD2 is a possible D gene (5 bases). This CDR3 region has 15 residues. Germline V gene sequence: CDR1 MDHEN, CDR2 SYDVKM. In DNA form, the CDR3 reads TGTGCCGGCAGCATCGGAGGACTCACCTACTACGAGCAGTACTTC. Protein: CAGSIGGLTYYEQYF.

The chain is built from TRBV11-2 and TRBJ1-6; D is possibly TRBD1 (5 bases). Per germline, CDR1 SGHAT and CDR2 FQNNGV. V gave up 0 bases and J gave up 15 bases, with 12 bases separating them. The CDR3 is made up of 13 amino acids. The CDR3 is CASSLDRGGGLHF. CDR3 nucleotide sequence: TGTGCCAGCAGCTTAGATCGGGGGGGAGGCCTCCACTTT.